This T cell receptor (beta chain) was captured in a study of cytomegalovirus exposure and HLA in healthy donors. About the study: HLA-typed donors contributed some 77 million unique TCRs, which were held in an early data release.

CDR3 size: 15 residues. Trimming cost V 3 bases and J 1 base, with 10 bases left between them. In germline, CDR1 is SNHLY, CDR2 FYNNEI. General study findings and limits: In a later analysis, a genetic analysis reported fewer productive-TCR N-insertions in an Asian-associated ancestry cluster than the cohort average. Near-uniform donor sequencing depth was presumed by presence/absence analyses.

As regards this clone: Its antigen remains unknown.

Each donor was nominally healthy when sampled (though unrecorded immune exposures were likely). PCR amplification relied on 60 Vbeta primers (plus 13 Jbeta primers). The protocol was immunoSEQ multiplex PCR, while the TCRdb copy is restricted to in-frame clones and leaves out a portion. Its listing shows roughly 150,000 clones. The V and J genes are TRBV2 and TRBJ1-5; the D gene is possibly TRBD1 (5 bases). This clonotype was obtained from a woman between 50 and 59 years old in good health and CMV-seronegative. The sample taken for sequencing was PBMCs. CDR3 residues: CASSDRRGSNQPQHF. The CDR3 DNA follows: TGTGCCAGCAGTGATAGACGGGGGAGCAATCAGCCCCAGCATTTT.